The 18 T cell receptor beta chains listed next were all sequenced from one sample in a study of PD-L1 blockade in urothelial cancer (dated by TCRdb to the late 2010s). The sample's time point, from its label and the paper: peripheral blood 6 weeks after treatment start. The library was prepared using the immunoSEQ multiplex PCR assay. Here the immuneACCESS table is served through TCRdb, limited to in-frame sequences with V and J called. Missing clones are a known gap in these copies; in checked studies unresolved V genes cover under half, and the rest lacks a known reason. For this sample there are 100,000 to 150,000 clones; more than 75% appear just once. The ten top clones hold 2.4% of the sample. Sequenced here: PBMCs, sampled around atezolizumab (anti-PD-L1) treatment. The receptors were gathered from a man aged 50-60 years with urothelial cancer.

This clone has only a few counts. The chain recombines TRBV6-6 with TRBJ1-5; 7 bases match TRBD1. Germline CDR1 reads MNHNY; CDR2 reads SVGAGI (reference sequence). The CDR3 loop spans 15 amino acids. V lost 6 bases to trimming and J lost 5 bases; unmatched junction nucleotides: 10. This CDR3 reads CASSPGQLPYQPQHF. CDR3 coding DNA: TGTGCCAGCAGCCCGGGACAGCTCCCCTATCAGCCCCAGCATTTT.

The table lists this clone with a count of one. The chain joins TRBV9 to TRBJ2-1, with 10 bases identical to TRBD2. Germline assignment: CDR1 SGDLS and CDR2 YYNGEE. V lost 4 bases to trimming and J lost 8 bases; unmatched junction nucleotides: 15. This CDR3 region has 17 residues. CDR3 residues: CASSPPPGTSEAYEQFF. CDR3 nucleotide sequence: TGTGCCAGCAGCCCCCCTCCCGGGACTAGCGAGGCATATGAGCAGTTCTTC.

In nucleotides, the CDR3 is TGTGCCAGCAGTTCGGAAGGGGATGGCTACACCTTC. As protein: CASSSEGDGYTF. The genes are TRBV11-2 and TRBJ1-2; D is perhaps TRBD1 (5 bases). Germline CDR1 is SGHAT and CDR2 is FQNNGV. The CDR3 length is 12 residues. Trimming left V 6 bases short and J 6 bases short, with 11 bases between.

The chain uses TRBV4-1 and TRBJ1-4, with D unclear. CDR3 length equals 15 residues. Germline CDR1 is MGHRA and CDR2 is YSYEKL. V was pared by 0 bases and J by 6 bases, with 11 bases between. The CDR3 DNA reads as TGCGCCAGCAGCCAAGATCCATCGGTCCATGAAAAACTGTTTTTT. This translates into CASSQDPSVHEKLFF.

This chain links TRBV29-1 with TRBJ2-1; 8 bases fit TRBD2. J was trimmed by 7 bases and V by 5 bases; bases with no gene match: 16. This CDR3 contains 16 residues. Germline V gene data show CDR1 as SQVTM and CDR2 as ANQGSEA. CDR3 DNA: TGCAGCGTTTTAGTCTATTTCGCGGGAGGTGGTAATGAGCAGTTCTTC. Protein sequence: CSVLVYFAGGGNEQFF.

This chain connects TRBV19 to TRBJ1-2; perhaps TRBD1 as D (6 bases). Trimming cost V 8 bases and J 4 bases, with 17 bases left between them. The CDR3 is 14 residues long. Germline CDR1 reads LNHDA; CDR2 reads SQIVND (reference sequence). As DNA, the CDR3 is TGTGCCAGTGACACCAGGGGAACTGGCTATGGCTACACCTTC. It translates to CASDTRGTGYGYTF.

V usage is TRBV5-1 and J usage is TRBJ1-1; D might be TRBD1 (5 bases). The germline V gene has CDR1 SGHRS and CDR2 YFSETQ. The CDR3 consists of 14 residues. The V end lost 0 bases, the J end lost 5 bases, and 11 bases lay between the germline ends. This CDR3 reads CASSLVAGSTEAFF. The CDR3 DNA reads TGCGCCAGCAGCTTGGTTGCAGGGTCGACTGAAGCTTTCTTT.

V and J are TRBV9 and TRBJ2-7; 11 bases map to TRBD2. CDR1 is SGDLS, CDR2 YYNGEE, per germline. This CDR3 is built from 18 residues. V shed 4 bases and J 4 bases; nucleotides not matched to a gene: 16. Written as DNA, the CDR3 is TGTGCCAGCAGCCCGACTCTCTTAGCGGGAGGGGTGGGTTACGAGCAGTACTTC. Its protein is CASSPTLLAGGVGYEQYF.

The chain carries TRBV28 and TRBJ2-1; 7 positions agree with TRBD2. The V gene's germline CDR1 is MDHEN and CDR2 SYDVKM. The CDR3 is made up of 15 amino acids. After removal of 6 bases from V and 5 bases from J, the junction contained 10 bases not matched to a gene. This CDR3 is CASRTTGRENNEQFF. The CDR3 DNA reads as TGTGCCAGCAGGACAACCGGGCGGGAGAACAATGAGCAGTTCTTC.

The V call is TRBV6-5, the J call TRBJ1-1; a possible D gene is TRBD1 (5 bases). The germline V gene encodes CDR1 MNHEY and CDR2 SVGAGI. This CDR3 is 14 amino acids long. Trimming pared 6 bases from V and 5 bases from J, leaving 16 bases between. In nucleotides, the CDR3 is TGTGCCAGCAGCGCTGTAAGGGGAAGGACTGAAGCTTTCTTT. Translation gives CASSAVRGRTEAFF.

The chain employs TRBV10-3 and TRBJ2-3; TRBD2 is a possible D gene (8 bases). Trimming cost V 10 bases and J 3 bases, with 20 bases left between them. The CDR3 runs 15 residues. Germline V CDR1 and CDR2: ENHRY, SYGVKD. This chain's CDR3 is CATKDRTSRTDTQYF. The CDR3 bases are TGTGCCACTAAGGACAGGACTAGCAGAACAGATACGCAGTATTTT.

The chain has TRBV18 and TRBJ2-7; weak D call: TRBD2 (6 bases). The CDR3 runs 15 residues. Per germline, CDR1 KGHSH and CDR2 LQKENI. The V and J ends lost 6 bases and 6 bases respectively, with 21 bases between them. CDR3 in DNA: TGTGCCAGCTCTTTACTCGGGACTGACACCCTCGAGCAGTACTTC. It specifies CASSLLGTDTLEQYF.

V usage is TRBV27 and J usage is TRBJ2-3, with unresolved D. V was shortened by 6 bases and J by 1 base, with 8 bases between the two germline ends. This CDR3 comprises 13 residues. The germline V gene has CDR1 MNHEY and CDR2 SMNVEV (reference sequence). CDR3 nucleotide sequence: TGTGCCAGCAGAAAAACTCGCACAGATACGCAGTATTTT. Protein: CASRKTRTDTQYF.

This CDR3 is CASSPREQFF. CDR3 DNA sequence: TGTGCCAGCAGCCCGAGGGAGCAGTTCTTC. V and J are TRBV7-8 and TRBJ2-1; D is uncertain. In germline, CDR1 is SGHVS, CDR2 FQNEAQ. V was trimmed by 5 bases and J by 10 bases, leaving 6 bases between them. The CDR3 spans 10 residues. Based on the CDR3 plus reference TRBV7-8 and TRBJ2-1, the full variable domain is GAGVSQSPRYKVAKRGQDVALRCDPISGHVSLFWYQQALGQGPEFLTYFQNEAQLDKSGLPSDRFFAERPEGSVSTLKIQRTQQEDSAVYLCASSPREQFFGPGTRLTVL.

The chain combines TRBV30 with TRBJ1-3, with D unclear. The ends were cut back, 4 bases at V and 1 base at J, with 5 bases in the middle. Germline CDR1 is GTSNPN and CDR2 is SVGIG (reference sequence). This CDR3 is built from 12 residues. The CDR3 region is CAWKRSGNTIYF. The CDR3, as DNA: TGTGCCTGGAAGAGGTCTGGAAACACCATATATTTT.

This chain uses TRBV7-8 with TRBJ2-3, with 8 bases lining up with TRBD1. The length of the CDR3 is 15 residues. V shed 5 bases, J shed 5 bases, and the junction held 9 bases outside the gene matches. CDR1 is SGHVS, CDR2 FQNEAQ, per germline. DNA for the CDR3: TGTGCCAGCAGCATCAGGGGGCAGGGTGGAGATACGCAGTATTTT. Protein: CASSIRGQGGDTQYF. Combining the CDR3 with reference TRBV7-8 and TRBJ2-3 gives the whole variable domain GAGVSQSPRYKVAKRGQDVALRCDPISGHVSLFWYQQALGQGPEFLTYFQNEAQLDKSGLPSDRFFAERPEGSVSTLKIQRTQQEDSAVYLCASSIRGQGGDTQYFGPGTRLTVL.

The chain is built from TRBV25-1 and TRBJ2-2, with D perhaps TRBD2 (5 bases). The germline gives CDR1 MGHDK, CDR2 SYGVNS. The CDR3 has 15 residues. The V gene lost 3 bases and the J gene lost 0 bases, with 8 bases spanning the gap. CDR3 nucleotide sequence: TGTGCCAGCAGTGATCTGCGGGCGAACACCGGGGAGCTGTTTTTT. It encodes CASSDLRANTGELFF. Drawing the rest from reference TRBV25-1 and TRBJ2-2, the complete variable domain is EADIYQTPRYLVIGTGKKITLECSQTMGHDKMYWYQQDPGMELHLIHYSYGVNSTEKGDLSSESTVSRIRTEHFPLTLESARPSHTSQYLCASSDLRANTGELFFGEGSRLTVL.

The rearrangement uses TRBV5-1 and TRBJ2-2; TRBD2 matches 8 bases. This CDR3 spans 18 amino acids. Per the germline V gene, CDR1 is SGHRS and CDR2 is YFSETQ. The J segment lost 3 bases and the V segment lost 5 bases, leaving 15 bases of the junction unmatched. Here the CDR3 DNA reads TGCGCCAGCAGAAGGAAATTAGCGGGAAGGGTTGACACCGGGGAGCTGTTTTTT. Residues: CASRRKLAGRVDTGELFF.